A single sample is the source of the 29 T cell receptor beta chains below, sequenced in a study of shared clonotypes between healthy human individuals. Using immunoSEQ multiplex PCR, the repertoire was profiled, and TCRdb retains in-frame clones only, with some absent. The sample lists some 2,000,000 clones, less than 95% occurring once. Positively selected for CCR7, the CD45RO-negative cells used as naive CD8 cells excluded terminally differentiated effector memory CD45RA+ cells. The sample consisted of naive CD8+ T cells sorted from blood. These receptors all stem from a man between 18 and 29 years old in good health.

The V gene is TRBV7-9, the J gene TRBJ2-7; no clear D gene. The germline V gene has CDR1 SEHNR and CDR2 FQNEAQ (reference sequence). This CDR3 spans 15 amino acids. V was shortened by 5 bases and J by 4 bases, with 18 bases between the two germline ends. DNA for the CDR3: TGTGCCAGCAGCCTTACGTCCCGCTCCCCTTACGAGCAGTACTTC. Its translation is CASSLTSRSPYEQYF.

Of note for this clone: Different DNA sequences within this sample yield the same CDR3. V gene TRBV4-1 combines with J gene TRBJ2-5; D may match TRBD1 or TRBD2 (5 bases each). CDR3 length: 14 amino acids. V lost 1 base, J lost 5 bases, and 11 bases lay in between. Germline V gives CDR1 MGHRA, CDR2 YSYEKL. CDR3 DNA sequence: TGCGCCAGCAGCCAAGTCGGGGCGGAGGAGACCCAGTACTTC. Translation: CASSQVGAEETQYF.

The CDR3 region is CASTRTFSRTDTQYF. The CDR3, as DNA: TGTGCCAGCACCAGGACCTTCTCCCGCACAGATACGCAGTATTTT. The chain is built from TRBV9 and TRBJ2-3; D not certain. Germline V gene lookup returns CDR1 SGDLS and CDR2 YYNGEE. V lost 6 bases, J lost 1 base, and 15 bases lay in between. The CDR3 extends over 15 amino acids.

For this clone: Within the sample, other DNA sequences also encode this same CDR3. This chain links TRBV29-1 with TRBJ2-2; D call uncertain. With 4 bases removed from V and 5 bases from J, the gap between germline ends came to 5 bases. Looked up from germline, CDR1 is SQVTM and CDR2 is ANQGSEA. The CDR3 is 11 residues long. The CDR3 protein is CSVVETGELFF. The CDR3 coding sequence is TGCAGCGTTGTGGAAACCGGGGAGCTGTTTTTT.

The chain uses TRBV19 and TRBJ2-3; TRBD1 matches 11 bases. Germline assignment: CDR1 LNHDA and CDR2 SQIVND (reference sequence). The junction had 3 bases not matched to a gene; V was cut back by 4 bases and J by 6 bases. This CDR3 region has 14 residues. The chain's CDR3 is CASSRTGGKDTQYF. The DNA for the CDR3 is TGTGCCAGTAGTAGGACAGGGGGCAAGGATACGCAGTATTTT.

This chain joins TRBV7-9 and TRBJ2-7; perhaps TRBD2 as D (5 bases). The V end was cut by 5 bases, the J end by 2 bases, with 10 bases between. The length of the CDR3 is 13 residues. CDR1 and CDR2 (germline): SEHNR, FQNEAQ (reference sequence). For the CDR3, the DNA is TGTGCCAGCAGCACGGGGAGCCCCTACGAGCAGTACTTC. Translated, it gives CASSTGSPYEQYF.

The chain recombines TRBV19 with TRBJ2-7; D ambiguous. Per germline, CDR1 LNHDA and CDR2 SQIVND (reference sequence). The CDR3 runs to 13 residues. V was shortened by 4 bases and J by 5 bases, with 12 bases between the two germline ends. CDR3 nucleotides: TGTGCCAGTAGTAAGATACGGGCCGACGAGCAGTACTTC. It translates to CASSKIRADEQYF.

The chain couples TRBV27 to TRBJ2-7; 7 bases agree with TRBD2. The CDR3 loop spans 14 amino acids. Per germline, CDR1 MNHEY and CDR2 SMNVEV (reference sequence). V lost 3 bases to trimming and J lost 3 bases; unmatched junction nucleotides: 5. CDR3 in amino acids: CASSFGGGFYEQYF. CDR3 coding DNA: TGTGCCAGCAGTTTTGGGGGGGGATTCTACGAGCAGTACTTC.

V and J are TRBV7-2 and TRBJ2-7; 9 positions agree with TRBD2. This CDR3 is 17 amino acids long. The V segment lost 5 bases and the J segment 3 bases; nucleotides outside the gene matches: 14. The germline V gene has CDR1 SGHTA and CDR2 FQGNSA. CDR3 DNA: TGTGCCAGCAGCACCCCGCCTAGCGGGACCTCCTACTACGAGCAGTACTTC. Its protein is CASSTPPSGTSYYEQYF.

The rearrangement joins TRBV27 to TRBJ2-3; 7 bases are shared with TRBD1. CDR1 is MNHEY, CDR2 SMNVEV, per germline (reference sequence). V shed 5 bases and J 2 bases; nucleotides not matched to a gene: 10. This CDR3 has 16 amino acids. CDR3 sequence (DNA): TGTGCCAGCAGTAGACTCGGGACAGAAACCACAGATACGCAGTATTTT. Its translation: CASSRLGTETTDTQYF.

The chain links TRBV7-9 to TRBJ1-2; tentatively, D is TRBD1 (6 bases). CDR1 is SEHNR, CDR2 FQNEAQ, per germline (reference sequence). Trimming shortened V by 5 bases and J by 3 bases, and 16 bases separated the two germline ends. CDR3 length: 15 amino acids. CDR3 in DNA: TGTGCCAGCAGCGATTATAGGGGGGTTGACTATGGCTACACCTTC. Encoded protein: CASSDYRGVDYGYTF.

This clone was found a few times. Other DNA sequences in this sample translate to the same CDR3. CDR3 sequence (DNA): TGTGCCAGCAGCTTTGGAGATACGCAGTATTTT. The encoded protein is CASSFGDTQYF. The chain has TRBV11-2 and TRBJ2-3; D unresolved. The CDR3 is 11 residues long. CDR1 and CDR2 from the germline V gene are SGHAT and FQNNGV. V was shortened by 3 bases and J by 5 bases, with 3 bases between the two germline ends.

A word on this clone: Additional DNA sequences in this sample encode the identical CDR3. The chain is built from TRBV11-2 and TRBJ2-7; TRBD2 might be the D (5 bases). Trimming removed 5 bases from V and 3 bases from J, with 14 bases in between. From germline, CDR1 is SGHAT and CDR2 FQNNGV. The CDR3 loop spans 14 amino acids. The CDR3 coding sequence is TGTGCCAGCAGCCCCGGGTACGGAGGCTACGAGCAGTACTTC. This gives the protein CASSPGYGGYEQYF.

DNA of the CDR3: TGTGCCAGCGGACCAGGGGCGGACACTGAAGCTTTCTTT. It yields the protein CASGPGADTEAFF. The chain links TRBV28 to TRBJ1-1; perhaps TRBD1 as D (6 bases). Between the trimmed V and J ends, which lost 8 bases and 3 bases, there was a span of 13 bases. Germline V gene sequence: CDR1 MDHEN, CDR2 SYDVKM. This CDR3 has 13 amino acids.

The chain is built from TRBV4-1 and TRBJ2-2; D not resolved. The V gene's germline CDR1 is MGHRA and CDR2 YSYEKL. The V end lost 0 bases, the J end lost 1 base, and 9 bases lay between the germline ends. The CDR3 consists of 16 residues. CDR3 sequence: CASSQEVNLNTGELFF. The CDR3 DNA reads as TGCGCCAGCAGCCAAGAAGTCAACCTGAACACCGGGGAGCTGTTTTTT.

The V gene is TRBV6-1, the J gene TRBJ2-7, with D perhaps TRBD2 (5 bases). CDR3 length equals 18 residues. CDR1 is MNHNS, CDR2 SASEGT, per germline. With 4 bases removed from V and 0 bases from J, the gap between germline ends came to 22 bases. The CDR3 loop reads CASSARGERELSSYEQYF. For the CDR3, the DNA is TGTGCCAGCAGTGCACGCGGAGAGAGGGAACTCTCCTCCTACGAGCAGTACTTC.

The chain links TRBV7-6 to TRBJ1-2, with a tentative D call TRBD1 (6 bases). V lost 6 bases and J lost 3, with 14 bases in between. Germline V gives CDR1 SGHVS, CDR2 FNYEAQ. The CDR3 loop spans 14 amino acids. The CDR3 region is CASRSHRVDYGYTF. The CDR3 nucleotides are TGTGCCAGCAGATCCCACAGGGTTGACTATGGCTACACCTTC.

The chain carries TRBV5-8 and TRBJ1-1; D call uncertain. This CDR3 has 12 residues. From germline, CDR1 is SGHTS and CDR2 YDEGEE. The V gene lost 0 bases and the J gene lost 5 bases, with 5 bases spanning the gap. CDR3: CASSLGWTEAFF. In DNA, the CDR3 is TGTGCCAGCAGCTTGGGATGGACTGAAGCTTTCTTT.

V is TRBV7-9 and J is TRBJ1-4; D perhaps matches TRBD1 (6 bases). The CDR3 extends over 16 amino acids. Germline CDR1 reads SEHNR; CDR2 reads FQNEAQ (reference sequence). V was cut by 5 bases and J by 2 bases, with 15 bases left in between. The DNA for the CDR3 is TGTGCCAGCAGCCGAAAAAGGGGGGGCACTAATGAAAAACTGTTTTTT. It specifies CASSRKRGGTNEKLFF.

J is TRBJ2-7 and V is TRBV27; either TRBD1 or TRBD2 may fit D (5 bases each). Germline V CDR1 and CDR2: MNHEY, SMNVEV (reference sequence). This CDR3 region has 16 residues. The V gene lost 0 bases and the J gene lost 6 bases, with 18 bases spanning the gap. In DNA form, the CDR3 reads TGTGCCAGCAGTTTATCGTTTTTAGGGACCCATCTCGAGCAGTACTTC. Translation: CASSLSFLGTHLEQYF.

The V and J genes are TRBV5-4 and TRBJ2-1; TRBD2 matches 7 bases. Germline V gene data show CDR1 as SGHNT and CDR2 as YYREEE (reference sequence). After removal of 5 bases from V and 8 bases from J, the junction contained 13 bases not matched to a gene. This CDR3 is built from 15 residues. The CDR3 DNA sequence: TGTGCCAGCAGTCCTACCGGGACTAAGTCTGATGAGCAGTTCTTC. Translation gives CASSPTGTKSDEQFF.

This chain joins TRBV9 and TRBJ2-7, with D tentatively TRBD1 or TRBD2 (5 bases each). V lost 4 bases and J 0 bases, leaving 11 bases between the germline ends. Per the germline V gene, CDR1 is SGDLS and CDR2 is YYNGEE. The length of the CDR3 is 14 residues. Written as DNA, the CDR3 is TGTGCCAGCAGCCTAAACGGGGCCTCCTACGAGCAGTACTTC. Translated, it gives CASSLNGASYEQYF. The whole variable domain, remainder taken from reference TRBV9 and TRBJ2-7, is DSGVTQTPKHLITATGQRVTLRCSPRSGDLSVYWYQQSLDQGLQFLIQYYNGEERAKGNILERFSAQQFPDLHSELNLSSLELGDSALYFCASSLNGASYEQYFGPGTRLTVT.

V usage is TRBV4-1 and J usage is TRBJ1-1; D may be TRBD1 (6 bases). In germline, CDR1 is MGHRA, CDR2 YSYEKL. The CDR3 is 15 amino acids. Trimming stripped 2 bases from V and 5 bases from J, with 15 bases between. CDR3 amino acids: CASSQRSGGITEAFF. In DNA, the CDR3 is TGCGCCAGCAGCCAACGTAGTGGGGGCATTACTGAAGCTTTCTTT.

The CDR3 reads CASSKRQGLETQYF. CDR3 nucleotide sequence: TGTGCCAGCAGCAAGAGACAGGGCTTAGAGACCCAGTACTTC. The gene calls are TRBV21-1 and TRBJ2-5; the table gives TRBD1 as D, unverified against the DNA. TRBV21-1 constitutes a pseudogene. The CDR3 contains 14 residues.

This chain uses TRBV5-4 with TRBJ2-2, with D possibly TRBD2 on 6 matching bases. The CDR3 covers 14 residues. The germline CDR1 and CDR2 sequences are SGHNT and YYREEE (reference sequence). Trimming removed 5 bases from V and 4 bases from J, with 12 bases in between. The CDR3 DNA reads as TGTGCCAGCAGGCGTCTGGGGGGCACCGGGGAGCTGTTTTTT. It is translated as CASRRLGGTGELFF.

The chain recombines TRBV6-5 with TRBJ1-2; D unclear. V was pared by 0 bases and J by 5 bases, with 7 bases between. The length of the CDR3 is 13 residues. From germline, CDR1 is MNHEY and CDR2 SVGAGI. CDR3 in amino acids: CASSYSSMYGYTF. As DNA, the CDR3 is TGTGCCAGCAGTTACTCGTCAATGTATGGCTACACCTTC.

The chain recombines TRBV4-1 with TRBJ1-1; D unresolved. CDR1 is MGHRA and CDR2 is YSYEKL in the germline V gene. The CDR3 is 19 residues long. Trimming removed 0 bases at V and 1 base at J, with 21 bases between. The CDR3 protein is CASSQDLADDEGKNTEAFF. The CDR3 DNA sequence: TGCGCCAGCAGCCAAGATCTGGCAGACGATGAGGGCAAGAACACTGAAGCTTTCTTT.

V and J are TRBV2 and TRBJ2-3, with D possibly TRBD2 on 6 matching bases. CDR3 length: 13 amino acids. CDR1 and CDR2 (germline): SNHLY, FYNNEI. V was trimmed by 7 bases and J by 4 bases, leaving 12 bases between them. CDR3 in amino acids: CASIGGFADTQYF. CDR3 nucleotide sequence: TGTGCCAGCATCGGAGGGTTTGCAGATACGCAGTATTTT.

J is TRBJ2-3 and V is TRBV2; 8 positions agree with TRBD2. V gave up 7 bases and J gave up 4 bases; unmatched junction bases: 10. This CDR3 is 15 amino acids long. Germline CDR1 is SNHLY and CDR2 is FYNNEI. This CDR3 is CASTERERIADTQYF. Written as DNA, the CDR3 is TGTGCCAGCACCGAGCGGGAGAGGATCGCAGATACGCAGTATTTT.